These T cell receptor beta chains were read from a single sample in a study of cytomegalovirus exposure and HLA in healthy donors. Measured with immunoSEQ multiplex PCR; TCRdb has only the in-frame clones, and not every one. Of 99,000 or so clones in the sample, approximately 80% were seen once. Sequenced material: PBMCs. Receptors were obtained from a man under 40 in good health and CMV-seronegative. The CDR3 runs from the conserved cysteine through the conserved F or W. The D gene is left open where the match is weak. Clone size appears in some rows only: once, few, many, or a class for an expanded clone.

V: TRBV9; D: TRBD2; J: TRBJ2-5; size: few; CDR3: CASSGGLAGDRETQYF; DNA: TGTGCCAGCAGCGGAGGACTAGCGGGAGATAGGGAGACCCAGTACTTC
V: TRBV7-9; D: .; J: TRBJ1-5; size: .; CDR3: CSSSRDNQPQHF; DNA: TGTTCCAGCAGCCGGGATAATCAGCCCCAGCATTTT
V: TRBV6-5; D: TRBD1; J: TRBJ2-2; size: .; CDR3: CASRGTGRTGELFF; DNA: TGTGCCAGCAGGGGGACAGGGAGGACCGGGGAGCTGTTTTTT
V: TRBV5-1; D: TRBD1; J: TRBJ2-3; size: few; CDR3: CASNSRGLTDTQYF; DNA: TGCGCCAGCAACTCCAGGGGGCTTACAGATACGCAGTATTTT
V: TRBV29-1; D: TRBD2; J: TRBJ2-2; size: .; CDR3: CSVEKREGTGELFF; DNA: TGCAGCGTTGAAAAGCGGGAGGGCACCGGGGAGCTGTTTTTT
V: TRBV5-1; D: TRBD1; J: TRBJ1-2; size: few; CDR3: CASSLAATGLLGGYTF; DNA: TGCGCCAGCAGCTTGGCGGCGACAGGGCTCTTAGGAGGCTACACCTTC
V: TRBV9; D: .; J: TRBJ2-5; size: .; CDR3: CASSVSSGSQETQYF; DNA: TGTGCCAGCAGCGTATCCTCTGGCTCCCAAGAGACCCAGTACTTC
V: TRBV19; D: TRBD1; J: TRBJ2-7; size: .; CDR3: CASSLRTGRYEQYF; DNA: TGTGCCAGTAGTCTCAGGACAGGGCGATACGAGCAGTACTTC
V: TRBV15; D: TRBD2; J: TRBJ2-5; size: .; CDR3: CATSRAGGNSRYTQYF; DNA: TGTGCCACCAGCCGCGCGGGGGGGAACTCAAGATATACCCAGTACTTC
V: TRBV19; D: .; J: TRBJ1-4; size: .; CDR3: CATATPGVNEKLFF; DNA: TGTGCCACCGCAACCCCCGGAGTGAATGAAAAACTGTTTTTT
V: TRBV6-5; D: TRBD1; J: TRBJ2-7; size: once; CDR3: CASSRPGQDLYEQYF; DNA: TGTGCCAGCAGTCGACCGGGACAGGACCTTTACGAGCAGTACTTC
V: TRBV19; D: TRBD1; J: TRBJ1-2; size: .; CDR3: CASSLGTVNYGYTF; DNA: TGTGCCAGTAGTCTCGGGACAGTTAACTATGGCTACACCTTC
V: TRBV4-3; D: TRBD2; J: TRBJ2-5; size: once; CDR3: CASRPLLADQETQYF; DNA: TGCGCCAGCAGACCCCTTCTAGCGGACCAAGAGACCCAGTACTTC
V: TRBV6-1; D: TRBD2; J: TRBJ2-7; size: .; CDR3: CARGGRGGEYEQYF; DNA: TGTGCCAGGGGGGGCCGCGGGGGGGAATACGAGCAGTACTTC
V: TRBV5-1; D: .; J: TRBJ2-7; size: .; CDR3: CASSLKRGAPYEQYF; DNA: TGCGCCAGCAGCTTGAAGCGCGGGGCCCCCTACGAGCAGTACTTC
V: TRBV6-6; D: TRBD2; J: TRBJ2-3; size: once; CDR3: CASRPGLAGVDTQYF; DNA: TGTGCCAGCAGACCGGGACTAGCGGGAGTCGATACGCAGTATTTT
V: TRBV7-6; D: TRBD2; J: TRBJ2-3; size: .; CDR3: CASSQGTSGRAGGDTQYF; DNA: TGTGCCAGCAGCCAAGGGACTAGCGGGAGGGCCGGGGGAGATACGCAGTATTTT
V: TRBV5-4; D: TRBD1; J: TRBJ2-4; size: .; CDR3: CASKLWGTGGNIQYF; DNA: TGTGCCAGCAAACTCTGGGGAACAGGGGGAAACATTCAGTACTTC
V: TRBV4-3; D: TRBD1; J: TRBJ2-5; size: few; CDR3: CASSQGNNRGSRETQYF; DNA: TGCGCCAGCAGCCAAGGAAATAACAGGGGGAGCCGGGAGACCCAGTACTTC
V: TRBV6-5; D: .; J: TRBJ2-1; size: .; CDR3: CASSNGGLYNEQFF; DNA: TGTGCCAGCAGCAACGGGGGGCTCTACAATGAGCAGTTCTTC
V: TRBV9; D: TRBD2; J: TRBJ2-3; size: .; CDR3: CASSVGTSGRLSDTQYF; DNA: TGTGCCAGCAGCGTAGGGACTAGCGGGAGATTGTCGGATACGCAGTATTTT
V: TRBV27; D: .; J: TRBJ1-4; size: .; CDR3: CASSLSGFQEKLFF; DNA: TGTGCCAGCAGCCTATCGGGGTTTCAGGAAAAACTGTTTTTT
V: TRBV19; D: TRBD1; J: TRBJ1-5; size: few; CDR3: CASSLGQRYQPQHF; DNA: TGTGCCAGTAGTCTGGGACAGAGGTATCAGCCCCAGCATTTT
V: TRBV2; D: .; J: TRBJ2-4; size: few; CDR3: CASSGTRNIQYF; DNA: TGTGCCAGCAGTGGTACTAGAAACATTCAGTACTTC
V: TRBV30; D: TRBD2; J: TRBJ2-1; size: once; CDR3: CAWSDVGLANEQFF; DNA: TGTGCCTGGAGTGACGTGGGACTAGCAAATGAGCAGTTCTTC
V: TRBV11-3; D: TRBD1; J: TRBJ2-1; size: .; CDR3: CASSPGGSREQFF; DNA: TGTGCCAGCAGCCCAGGGGGCTCAAGGGAGCAGTTCTTC
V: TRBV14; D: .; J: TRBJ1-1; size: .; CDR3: CASSLLGNTEAFF; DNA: TGTGCCAGCAGCCTTCTAGGGAACACTGAAGCTTTCTTT
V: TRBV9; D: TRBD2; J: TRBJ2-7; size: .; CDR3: CASSVALTSGAYEQYF; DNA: TGTGCCAGCAGCGTAGCTTTGACTAGCGGGGCCTACGAGCAGTACTTC